A single sample is the source of the 5 T cell receptor beta chains below, sequenced in a study of blood T cells in healthy people across ages. Alongside a J-beta primer mix, a sample-barcoded 5' primer served in a second PCR lasting about 6 to 12 cycles. TCRdb analysed the 5' RACE reads with MiXCR anew, one entry per CDR3 protein. This table has 550,000 to 650,000 distinct CDR3 sequences, around a quarter appearing once. The data were also submitted as part of a second study, on T cells of mothers and their children.

Sequencing used blood. Receptor source: a boy aged 2 to 9 in good health.

On this clonotype: The germline gene is not matched at one end of the junction; a read error may be the cause. The rearrangement links TRBV6-2 or TRBV6-3 to TRBJ2-2; 9 bases are a match to TRBD2. Germline CDR1 MNHEY, CDR2 SVGEGT. This CDR3 spans 16 amino acids. CDR3 nucleotides: TGTGTCAGCAGGCAAGGCGGGAGGGCCAACACCGGGGAGCTGTTTTTT. Translating it yields CVSRQGGRANTGELFF.

This clonotype was observed a few times. The J gene is TRBJ1-4, the V gene TRBV9, with 9 bases matching TRBD1. The CDR3 spans 15 residues. Per germline, CDR1 SGDLS and CDR2 YYNGEE. J gave up 4 bases and V 3 bases, and 4 bases lay outside the gene matches. DNA of the CDR3: TGTGCCAGCAGCGGGGACAGGGTTTATAATGAAAAACTGTTTTTT. Its protein product is CASSGDRVYNEKLFF.

The J gene is TRBJ1-4, the V gene TRBV7-2; D might be TRBD1 (5 bases). Per the germline V gene, CDR1 is SGHTA and CDR2 is FQGNSA. The V and J ends lost 1 base and 6 bases respectively, with 12 bases between them. There are 15 residues in the CDR3. CDR3 sequence: CASSLDGGTDEKLFF. The DNA of the CDR3 is TGTGCCAGCAGCTTAGATGGGGGGACGGATGAAAAACTGTTTTTT.

This clonotype was picked up a small number of times. The chain recombines TRBV6-1 with TRBJ2-2, with D perhaps matching TRBD2 (6 bases). The CDR3 contains 14 residues. CDR1 and CDR2 from the germline V gene are MNHNS and SASEGT. V was shortened by 2 bases and J by 4 bases, with 8 bases between the two germline ends. The CDR3 protein is CASSEQEGTGELFF. The CDR3 nucleotides read TGTGCCAGCAGTGAACAGGAGGGCACCGGGGAGCTGTTTTTT.

This clonotype showed up just a few times. V is TRBV15 and J is TRBJ1-3; 7 bases are shared with TRBD1. The CDR3 runs 12 residues. The ends lost 8 bases at V and 9 bases at J; junction bases unmatched: 7. In germline, CDR1 is LNHNV, CDR2 YYDKDF (reference sequence). In nucleotides, the CDR3 is TGTGCCACCTGGGGAGGGGGCGGCACCATATATTTT. This gives the protein CATWGGGGTIYF.